Listed below are T cell receptor beta chains from one sample, sequenced in a study of PD-1 blockade in classical Hodgkin lymphoma. The repertoire was sequenced with immunoSEQ multiplex PCR; TCRdb's copy has only in-frame clones and lacks some. The sample yields 34,000 or so clones, about 94% seen once. Sequences were derived from CD4+ T cells from blood, sampled before the fourth cycle of nivolumab. These receptors came from a human donor with classical Hodgkin lymphoma. The CDR3 runs from the conserved cysteine through the conserved F or W. The D gene is left open where the match is weak. Expanded clones get a size class; other rows say once, few or many, or leave the size out.

V: TRBV5-6; D: NA; size: NA; J: TRBJ1-6; DNA: TGTGCCAGCAGCTCCCGGAGAAACCAGGGAGGAGGACCCCTCCACTTT; CDR3: CASSSRRNQGGGPLHF
V: TRBV30; D: TRBD2; size: NA; J: TRBJ2-2; DNA: TGTGCCTCCACCAAGCCCGAGACTAGCGGGAGTCGGACCGGGGAGCTGTTTTTT; CDR3: CASTKPETSGSRTGELFF
V: TRBV7-6; D: TRBD1; size: NA; J: TRBJ1-1; DNA: TGTGCCAGCAGCTCCGGGACAGTTTCAATGAACACTGAAGCTTTCTTT; CDR3: CASSSGTVSMNTEAFF
V: TRBV5-8; D: NA; size: NA; J: TRBJ1-4; DNA: TGTGCCAGCAGCTTGGCGCCTAGGGAAAAACTGTTTTTT; CDR3: CASSLAPREKLFF
V: TRBV5-4; D: TRBD1; size: NA; J: TRBJ2-5; DNA: TGTGCCAGCAGCTTGCAGACAGGGTACCAAGAGACCCAGTACTTC; CDR3: CASSLQTGYQETQYF
V: TRBV28; D: TRBD2; size: NA; J: TRBJ2-3; DNA: TGTGCCAGCAGTCCCCAACTAGCGATAAGCACAGATACGCAGTATTTT; CDR3: CASSPQLAISTDTQYF
V: TRBV5-1; D: TRBD2; size: NA; J: TRBJ2-5; DNA: TGCGCCAGCAGCTTGGCTGTCGGGGCTAGCGGGAGGGCCGCGCAGGAGACCCAGTACTTC; CDR3: CASSLAVGASGRAAQETQYF
V: TRBV11-2; D: TRBD2; size: NA; J: TRBJ2-2; DNA: TGTGCCAGCAGCAAAGCGGGATCGAGGAACACCGGGGAGCTGTTTTTT; CDR3: CASSKAGSRNTGELFF
V: TRBV30; D: NA; size: NA; J: TRBJ1-2; DNA: TGTGCCTGGAGTGTCCTGGGCCGAAGGGGCTACACCTTC; CDR3: CAWSVLGRRGYTF
V: TRBV14; D: NA; size: NA; J: TRBJ2-2; DNA: TGTGCCAGCAGCCAAGTTTCTGACAAGTTCACCGGGGAGCTGTTTTTT; CDR3: CASSQVSDKFTGELFF
V: TRBV19; D: NA; size: NA; J: TRBJ1-1; DNA: TGTGCCAGTAGTATGGGGGGGGCGTGGGATGAAGCTTTCTTT; CDR3: CASSMGGAWDEAFF
V: TRBV27; D: TRBD2; size: NA; J: TRBJ2-7; DNA: TGTGCCAGCAGTTCGAATAGGGAGGGTTCCCCCTACGAGCAGTACTTC; CDR3: CASSSNREGSPYEQYF
V: TRBV18; D: NA; size: NA; J: TRBJ2-3; DNA: TGTGCCAGCTCACCAAATGCGGCCTACACAGATACGCAGTATTTT; CDR3: CASSPNAAYTDTQYF
V: TRBV2; D: NA; size: NA; J: TRBJ1-3; DNA: TGTGCCAGCAGGGGAAACACCATATATTTT; CDR3: CASRGNTIYF
V: TRBV10-3; D: NA; size: NA; J: TRBJ2-7; DNA: TGTGCCATCAGTGTGGGGGATCCATACGAGCAGTACTTC; CDR3: CAISVGDPYEQYF
V: TRBV7-2; D: NA; size: once; J: TRBJ2-1; DNA: TGTGCCAGCAGCTTAGTGTTTTTCGATGAGCAGTTCTTC; CDR3: CASSLVFFDEQFF